This paragraph covers one T cell receptor beta chain sequence. The V gene's germline CDR1 is SGHTA and CDR2 FQGNSA. The length of the CDR3 is 16 residues. After removal of 1 base from V and 4 bases from J, the junction contained 6 bases not matched to a gene. MiXCR, run by TCRdb on the RT-PCR reads, gives a single entry per CDR3 protein. The sample lists about 680,000 distinct CDR3 sequences; more than 13% were seen once. The V gene is TRBV7-2, the J gene TRBJ2-7; the match to TRBD1 covers 11 bases. This receptor was taken from a female donor in good health, serving as a healthy control. Sequenced: memory CD4+ T cells from blood. This CDR3 is CASSLVGTGGRYEQYF. In nucleotides, the CDR3 is TGTGCCAGCAGCTTAGTTGGGACAGGGGGAAGGTACGAGCAGTACTTC. Drawing the rest from reference TRBV7-2 and TRBJ2-7, the complete variable domain is GAGVSQSPSNKVTEKGKDVELRCDPISGHTALYWYRQSLGQGLEFLIYFQGNSAPDKSGLPSDRFSAERTGGSVSTLTIQRTQQEDSAVYLCASSLVGTGGRYEQYFGPGTRLTVT.